This T cell receptor (beta chain) was recorded in a study of blood T cell repertoires in COVID-19. Study-wide context: The cDNA or gDNA used as material had been derived from T cells, B-cell-depleted T cells, or PBMCs.

The repertoire was sequenced with immunoSEQ multiplex PCR; TCRdb's copy has only in-frame clones and lacks some. The repertoire consists of around 200,000 clones, with 84% occurring once and the leading ten covering 15% to 20%. V was cut by 0 bases and J by 2 bases, with 11 bases left in between. Germline V gene data show CDR1 as LGHDT and CDR2 as YNNKEL (reference sequence). The CDR3 totals 16 residues. This sequence joins TRBV3-1 (or the pseudogene TRBV3-2) and TRBJ1-5, with D maybe TRBD1 (5 bases). The sample was peripheral blood. This TCR derives from an elderly woman with active or convalescent COVID-19. The CDR3 is CASSQDREGRNQPQHF. For the CDR3, the DNA is TGTGCCAGCAGCCAAGATAGGGAGGGGCGCAATCAGCCCCAGCATTTT.